Each of the 6 T cell receptor beta chains below was sequenced from the same sample in a study of OX40 agonist ivuxolimab in advanced cancers. The protocol used for the library was the immunoSEQ multiplex PCR assay. TCRdb mirrors the immuneACCESS table, restricted to in-frame sequences. Some clones are absent from its copies; in checked studies, under half trace to an unresolved V gene, and the reason for the others is unknown. This sample comprises 100,000 or so clones, under 85% of them detected only once. 3.8% of the sample goes to the ten largest clones. The sequences come from CD4+ or CD8+ T cells sorted from blood, collected in a trial of the OX40 agonist ivuxolimab. The source is an adult with an advanced solid tumor such as melanoma, head and neck, liver or kidney cancer.

V gene TRBV13 combines with J gene TRBJ2-1; the D is unclear. Germline loops: CDR1 PRHDT, CDR2 FYEKMQ (reference sequence). The V and J ends lost 2 bases and 0 bases respectively, with 5 bases between them. This CDR3 is built from 14 residues. The CDR3 DNA reads as TGTGCCAGCAGCTTACTAGGCTCCTACAATGAGCAGTTCTTC. It specifies CASSLLGSYNEQFF. Using reference TRBV13 and TRBJ2-1 for the parts outside the CDR3, the full variable domain is AAGVIQSPRHLIKEKRETATLKCYPIPRHDTVYWYQQGPGQDPQFLISFYEKMQSDKGSIPDRFSAQQFSDYHSELNMSSLELGDSALYFCASSLLGSYNEQFFGPGTRLTVL.

The V call is TRBV5-6, the J call TRBJ2-7, with no clear D. V was clipped by 1 base and J by 4 bases, with 15 bases between them. Per germline, CDR1 SGHDT and CDR2 YYEEEE. The CDR3 is 15 residues long. CDR3 in DNA: TGTGCCAGCAGCTTGCTACAGACTTTCGATTACGAGCAGTACTTC. Protein sequence: CASSLLQTFDYEQYF.

This clone was seen a few times. As DNA, the CDR3 is TGTGCCAGCAGCCCAAGAGGAGGGGGCGGATCCGGGGAGCTGTTTTTT. It specifies CASSPRGGGGSGELFF. The J gene is TRBJ2-2, the V gene TRBV7-3, with a weak D call TRBD1 (7 bases). Germline assignment: CDR1 SGHTA and CDR2 FQGTGA. The CDR3 loop spans 16 amino acids. Trimming pared 5 bases from V and 6 bases from J, leaving 19 bases between.

This sequence joins TRBV7-3 and TRBJ2-5; tentative D call: TRBD1 (5 bases). The CDR3 consists of 13 residues. Trimming left V 5 bases short and J 4 bases short, with 11 bases between. Germline CDR1 is SGHTA and CDR2 is FQGTGA. CDR3 DNA sequence: TGTGCCAGCAGCCCAGGGTGGGGAGAGACCCAGTACTTC. Its protein is CASSPGWGETQYF.

The chain recombines TRBV28 with TRBJ2-1, with 7 bases identical to TRBD2. V was pared by 7 bases and J by 4 bases, with 10 bases of the junction left unmatched. Per the germline V gene, CDR1 is MDHEN and CDR2 is SYDVKM. This CDR3 has 15 amino acids. DNA of the CDR3: TGTGCCAGCACGGTGGCGGGAGTGAGATACAATGAGCAGTTCTTC. Amino acid sequence: CASTVAGVRYNEQFF.

V usage is TRBV28 and J usage is TRBJ1-5; no clear D gene. The V end lost 6 bases, the J end lost 7 bases, and 16 bases lay between the germline ends. The CDR3 extends over 14 amino acids. Per the germline V gene, CDR1 is MDHEN and CDR2 is SYDVKM. The CDR3 DNA sequence: TGTGCCAGCAGGGACCAATTTAAGCGGCAGCCCCAGCATTTT. Its translation: CASRDQFKRQPQHF.